This T cell receptor (beta chain) was documented in a study of T cells in Graves' hyperthyroidism and ophthalmopathy. As for the study in general: Peripheral blood draws took place at initial diagnosis, ahead of any treatment. Whole-study results and caveats: Ophthalmopathy could be told apart from stable hyperthyroidism with a 13 V-J model.

The CDR3 runs to 14 residues. Germline-derived CDR1 and CDR2 are SGDLS and YYNGEE. The germline V and J ends were trimmed by 0 bases and 7 bases, with 11 bases remaining between them. Authors of the study amplified TCR beta CDR3 regions from RNA transcripts. HTBI primers were employed in a first-round RT-PCR of the TCR CDR3. MiXCR, applied by TCRdb to the multiplex PCR reads, yields one record per CDR3 protein. The sample shows approximately 400,000 distinct CDR3 sequences, approximately 15% of them seen only once. This clonotype was seen repeatedly, ten times or more. Its antigen is unknown. In patients aged 18 to 65, hyperthyroidism was newly diagnosed, with duration under 2 months. Orbital computed tomography and thyroid ultrasound, together with serum TRAb and thyroxine and clinical symptoms, were used for diagnoses.

This clonotype was sampled from a woman younger than 30 with Graves' hyperthyroidism. The V gene is TRBV9, the J gene TRBJ2-1, with a weak D call TRBD2 (5 bases). Sequences were obtained from blood. The chain's CDR3 is CASSVGGLENEQFF. The CDR3 DNA sequence: TGTGCCAGCAGCGTAGGAGGGCTGGAAAATGAGCAGTTCTTC. The full variable domain, with the rest looked up from reference TRBV9 and TRBJ2-1, is DSGVTQTPKHLITATGQRVTLRCSPRSGDLSVYWYQQSLDQGLQFLIQYYNGEERAKGNILERFSAQQFPDLHSELNLSSLELGDSALYFCASSVGGLENEQFFGPGTRLTVL.